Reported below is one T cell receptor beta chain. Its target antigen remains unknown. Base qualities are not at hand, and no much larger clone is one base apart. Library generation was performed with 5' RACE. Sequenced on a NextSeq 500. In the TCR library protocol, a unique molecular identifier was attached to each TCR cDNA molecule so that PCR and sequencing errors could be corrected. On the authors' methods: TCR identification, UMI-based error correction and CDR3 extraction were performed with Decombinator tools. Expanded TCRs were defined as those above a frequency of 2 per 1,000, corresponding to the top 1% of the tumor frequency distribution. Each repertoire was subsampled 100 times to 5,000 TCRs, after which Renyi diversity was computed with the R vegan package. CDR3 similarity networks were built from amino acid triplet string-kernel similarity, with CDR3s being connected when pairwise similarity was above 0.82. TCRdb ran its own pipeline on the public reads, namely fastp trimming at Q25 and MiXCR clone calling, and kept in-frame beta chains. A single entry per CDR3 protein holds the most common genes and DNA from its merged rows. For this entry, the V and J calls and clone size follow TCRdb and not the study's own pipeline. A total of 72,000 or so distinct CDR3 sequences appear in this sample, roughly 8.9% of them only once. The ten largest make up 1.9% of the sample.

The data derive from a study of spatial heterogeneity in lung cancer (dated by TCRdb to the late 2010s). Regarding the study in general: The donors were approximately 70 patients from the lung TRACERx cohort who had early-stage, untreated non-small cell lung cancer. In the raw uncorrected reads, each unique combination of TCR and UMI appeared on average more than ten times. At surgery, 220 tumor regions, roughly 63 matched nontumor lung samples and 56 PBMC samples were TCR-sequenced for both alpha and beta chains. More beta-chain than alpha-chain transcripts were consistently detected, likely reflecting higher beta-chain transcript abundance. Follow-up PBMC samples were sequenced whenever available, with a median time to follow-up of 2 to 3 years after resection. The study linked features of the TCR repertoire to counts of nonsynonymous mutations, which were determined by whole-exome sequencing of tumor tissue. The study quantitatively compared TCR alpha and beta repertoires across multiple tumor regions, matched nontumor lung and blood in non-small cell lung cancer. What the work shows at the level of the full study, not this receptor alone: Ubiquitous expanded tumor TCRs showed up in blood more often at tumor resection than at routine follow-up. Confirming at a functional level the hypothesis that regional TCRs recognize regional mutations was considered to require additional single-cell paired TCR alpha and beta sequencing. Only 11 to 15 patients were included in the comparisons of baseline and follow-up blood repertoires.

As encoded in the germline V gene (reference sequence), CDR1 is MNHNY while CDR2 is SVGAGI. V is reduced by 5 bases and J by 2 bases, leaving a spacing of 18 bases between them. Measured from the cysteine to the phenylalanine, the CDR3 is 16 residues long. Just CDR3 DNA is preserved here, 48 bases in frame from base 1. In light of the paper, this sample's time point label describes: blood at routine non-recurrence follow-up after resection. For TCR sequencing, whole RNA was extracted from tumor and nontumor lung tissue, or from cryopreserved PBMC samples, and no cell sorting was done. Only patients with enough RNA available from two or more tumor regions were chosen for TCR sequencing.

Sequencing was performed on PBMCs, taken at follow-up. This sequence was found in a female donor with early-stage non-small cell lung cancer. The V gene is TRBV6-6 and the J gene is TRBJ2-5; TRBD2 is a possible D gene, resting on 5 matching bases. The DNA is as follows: TGTGCCAGCAGTCAATCTTCGTGGACTTTACAAGAGACCCAGTACTTC. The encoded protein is CASSQSSWTLQETQYF.